The 18 T cell receptor beta chains below all came from one sample that was sequenced in a study of blood T cell repertoires in COVID-19. The protocol was immunoSEQ multiplex PCR, while the TCRdb copy is restricted to in-frame clones and leaves out a portion. The data hold some 160,000 clones, with roughly 90% observed a single time. Sequencing was performed on peripheral blood. The receptors come from a man aged 55 to 70 with acute or convalescent COVID-19.

The gene calls are TRBV7-9 and TRBJ1-6; 10 bases line up with TRBD1. Germline V lookup: CDR1 SEHNR, CDR2 FQNEAQ (reference sequence). The CDR3 extends over 15 amino acids. The junction had 5 bases not matched to a gene; V was cut back by 4 bases and J by 8 bases. The CDR3 region has the DNA TGTGCCAGCAGCTACCTGGACAGGGGGGATTCACCCCTCCACTTT. This encodes CASSYLDRGDSPLHF.

J is TRBJ2-2 and V is TRBV11-2, with TRBD2 matching 10 bases. J was trimmed by 9 bases and V by 5 bases; bases with no gene match: 9. The CDR3 consists of 15 residues. Germline values: CDR1 SGHAT, CDR2 FQNNGV. CDR3 loop: CASSHASGGRRELFF. For the CDR3, the DNA is TGTGCCAGCAGCCACGCTAGCGGGGGTCGGCGGGAGCTGTTTTTT.

This clone has a single count. The chain couples TRBV21-1 to TRBJ1-3. TRBV21-1 is a recognized pseudogene. This CDR3 comprises 17 residues. CDR3: CASSVTGEEGPGNTIYF. CDR3 DNA sequence: TGTGCCAGCAGCGTCACCGGGGAAGAAGGCCCTGGAAACACCATATATTTT.

The gene calls are TRBV5-6 and TRBJ2-1; 7 positions match TRBD1. This CDR3 is built from 17 residues. V gave up 2 bases and J gave up 0 bases; unmatched junction bases: 8. Germline CDR1 SGHDT, CDR2 YYEEEE. CDR3 DNA: TGTGCCAGCAGCTTTTCCACTTCAGGGGGCTCCTACAATGAGCAGTTCTTC. It is translated as CASSFSTSGGSYNEQFF.

This clone was found once. The V call is TRBV7-7, the J call TRBJ2-5; 9 bases are a match to TRBD1. The length of the CDR3 is 15 residues. Germline V gene sequence: CDR1 SSHAT, CDR2 FNYEAQ (reference sequence). After removal of 1 base from V and 3 bases from J, the junction contained 3 bases not matched to a gene. The CDR3 DNA reads TGTGCCAGCAGCTTAGTCGGGACAGGGAAAGAGACCCAGTACTTC. Translating gives CASSLVGTGKETQYF.

This sequence joins TRBV2 and TRBJ2-1; possible D gene TRBD1, 6 bases. V was shortened by 6 bases and J by 10 bases, with 16 bases between the two germline ends. This CDR3 is 13 amino acids long. The germline gives CDR1 SNHLY, CDR2 FYNNEI. CDR3 sequence (DNA): TGTGCCAGCAGCGGACAGAGTCTACGGGAGCAGTTCTTC. Amino acid sequence: CASSGQSLREQFF.

The genes are TRBV30 and TRBJ2-5; D may be TRBD1 (5 bases). Trimming pared 1 base from V and 9 bases from J, leaving 15 bases between. CDR1 and CDR2 from the germline V gene are GTSNPN and SVGIG (reference sequence). This CDR3 is 13 amino acids long. CDR3 protein: CAWSGGPGWAQYF. The CDR3, as DNA: TGTGCCTGGAGTGGGGGCCCCGGTTGGGCCCAGTACTTC.

This clone appeared a single time. The chain has TRBV7-9 and TRBJ1-2, with D uncertain. The V and J ends lost 2 bases and 3 bases respectively, with 10 bases between them. CDR1 and CDR2 (germline): SEHNR, FQNEAQ (reference sequence). This CDR3 contains 14 residues. CDR3 bases: TGTGCCAGCAGCTTACTCGACGGGGACTATGGCTACACCTTC. This encodes CASSLLDGDYGYTF.

V gene TRBV5-1 combines with J gene TRBJ1-1; TRBD1 might be the D (5 bases). Trimming cost V 1 base and J 0 bases, with 10 bases left between them. Germline V gene data show CDR1 as SGHRS and CDR2 as YFSETQ. CDR3 length: 15 residues. CDR3 DNA sequence: TGCGCCAGCAGCTTGATTTGGGGCTTGAACACTGAAGCTTTCTTT. Translation gives CASSLIWGLNTEAFF.

The chain couples TRBV5-5 to TRBJ2-3; TRBD1 matches at 7 bases. Trimming at V came to 1 base and at J to 4 bases, leaving 6 bases not matched to a gene. The CDR3 is 15 amino acids. Germline CDR1 SGHKS, CDR2 YYEKEE (reference sequence). CDR3 sequence: CASSLRDRASDTQYF. The CDR3 DNA follows: TGTGCCAGCAGCTTGAGAGACAGGGCTTCAGATACGCAGTATTTT.

The chain joins TRBV7-8 to TRBJ2-1, with D possibly matching TRBD2 (5 bases). Germline V gene sequence: CDR1 SGHVS, CDR2 FQNEAQ. Trimming shortened V by 5 bases and J by 12 bases, and 17 bases separated the two germline ends. The CDR3 runs to 13 residues. CDR3 coding DNA: TGTGCCAGCAGCCCTAATCGTGGAGGAGGGCAGTTCTTC. Amino acid sequence: CASSPNRGGGQFF.

The rearrangement links TRBV4-3 to TRBJ1-1, with D possibly matching TRBD1 (6 bases). The CDR3 length is 15 residues. The ends were cut back, 4 bases at V and 10 bases at J, with 22 bases in the middle. CDR1 and CDR2 (germline): LGHNA, YSLEER. CDR3 nucleotides: TGCGCCAGCAGCCGAGAACCAGCCAGGGAGGGGGTAGCTTTCTTT. This sequence encodes CASSREPAREGVAFF.

The rearrangement uses TRBV24-1 and TRBJ2-2, with D maybe TRBD1 (5 bases). The germline gives CDR1 KGHDR, CDR2 SFDVKD. The CDR3 runs 18 residues. The ends were cut back, 4 bases at V and 6 bases at J, with 23 bases in the middle. DNA of the CDR3: TGTGCCACCAGTGAATTTGGGGCGCTTGAATTAGCCCCCGGGGAGCTGTTTTTT. The encoded protein is CATSEFGALELAPGELFF.

J is TRBJ1-2 and V is TRBV11-2; no clear D gene. This CDR3 region has 15 residues. Germline V lookup: CDR1 SGHAT, CDR2 FQNNGV. Trimming took off 1 base at V and 0 bases at J, with 9 bases between the two ends. The CDR3 spells CASSLGNRANYGYTF. CDR3 coding DNA: TGTGCCAGCAGCTTAGGAAATCGAGCTAACTATGGCTACACCTTC.

There are a few counts of this clone. The chain joins TRBV5-4 to TRBJ2-2; 13 bases match TRBD2. The CDR3 spans 19 residues. CDR1 and CDR2 from the germline V gene are SGHNT and YYREEE (reference sequence). The ends lost 4 bases at V and 6 bases at J; junction bases unmatched: 15. The CDR3: CASSQRLTSGGASAGELFF. CDR3 DNA: TGTGCCAGCAGCCAACGATTAACTAGCGGGGGGGCATCGGCCGGGGAGCTGTTTTTT.

The rearrangement links TRBV18 to TRBJ1-6, with no clear D. The CDR3 runs 13 residues. Germline values: CDR1 KGHSH, CDR2 LQKENI. V dropped 6 bases and J dropped 7 bases, with 10 bases sitting between them. The CDR3 DNA follows: TGTGCCAGCTCCCCGTCCGAGAATTCACCCCTCCACTTT. Its protein is CASSPSENSPLHF.

The rearrangement uses TRBV7-2 and TRBJ1-2; 9 bases align to TRBD1. CDR3 length: 16 amino acids. Trimming removed 5 bases from V and 3 bases from J; junction bases left unmatched: 10. Germline V CDR1 and CDR2: SGHTA, FQGNSA. The CDR3 is CASSPHGQGTYYGYTF. The CDR3 coding sequence is TGTGCCAGCAGCCCCCATGGACAGGGGACTTACTATGGCTACACCTTC.

The rearrangement uses TRBV24-1 and TRBJ2-2, with D possibly matching TRBD1 (6 bases). The CDR3 is 16 residues long. Germline values: CDR1 KGHDR, CDR2 SFDVKD. V dropped 5 bases and J dropped 5 bases, with 17 bases sitting between them. The CDR3 DNA reads as TGTGCCACCAGTGGGCCCCAGGGGTTCGGGACCGGGGAGCTGTTTTTT. This codes for CATSGPQGFGTGELFF.